A single sample is the source of the 16 T cell receptor beta chains below, sequenced in a study of CD8+CD57+ T cells in acquired aplastic anemia. TCR beta VDJ and CDR3 were profiled, and genomic DNA was the template. TCRdb independently ran MiXCR on the reads; one entry per CDR3 protein. The sample shows more than 150,000 distinct CDR3 sequences, less than 50% of them seen only once. It was patients with CD8+CD57+ cell expansion by flow cytometry who were chosen for sequencing. Input material: sorted CD4+, CD8+, or CD8+CD57+ T cells (not recorded which) from PBMCs. All receptors derive from a human donor with aplastic anemia.

The chain couples TRBV3-1 to TRBJ1-6; TRBD1 matches 7 bases. From germline, CDR1 is LGHDT and CDR2 YNNKEL (reference sequence). Trimming removed 5 bases from V and 5 bases from J; junction bases left unmatched: 6. The CDR3 is 15 residues long. CDR3 residues: CASSATGQNNSPLHF. The DNA for the CDR3 is TGTGCCAGCAGCGCCACGGGACAGAATAATTCACCCCTCCACTTT.

There are a few counts of this clonotype. J is TRBJ2-1 and V is TRBV27; weak D call: TRBD1 (6 bases). This CDR3 has 16 residues. Germline assignment: CDR1 MNHEY and CDR2 SMNVEV (reference sequence). Trimming took off 6 bases at V and 2 bases at J, with 17 bases between the two ends. The CDR3, as DNA: TGTGCCAGCAGCTTGGGACACCTGGGGCCCTACAATGAGCAGTTCTTC. Translating gives CASSLGHLGPYNEQFF.

This clonotype appeared many times. The J gene is TRBJ1-1, the V gene TRBV19, with a possible D match to TRBD1 (6 bases). V was clipped by 4 bases and J by 1 base, with 13 bases between them. Germline V gene sequence: CDR1 LNHDA, CDR2 SQIVND (reference sequence). CDR3 size: 15 residues. Written as DNA, the CDR3 is TGTGCCAGTAGTAGGCAGGGGCGTGGGAACACTGAAGCTTTCTTT. Amino acids: CASSRQGRGNTEAFF. Drawing the rest from reference TRBV19 and TRBJ1-1, the complete variable domain is DGGITQSPKYLFRKEGQNVTLSCEQNLNHDAMYWYRQDPGQGLRLIYYSQIVNDFQKGDIAEGYSVSREKKESFPLTVTSAQKNPTAFYLCASSRQGRGNTEAFFGQGTRLTVV.

The rearrangement links TRBV10-1 to TRBJ1-1; a possible D gene is TRBD1 (6 bases). V lost 4 bases, J lost 0 bases, and 9 bases lay in between. The CDR3 has 14 amino acids. Germline-derived CDR1 and CDR2 are WNHNN and SYGVQD (reference sequence). For the CDR3, the DNA is TGCGCCAGCAGTGGTCAGGGGTTGAACACTGAAGCTTTCTTT. It is translated as CASSGQGLNTEAFF.

The chain links TRBV2 to TRBJ1-5, with 9 bases fitting TRBD1. Germline CDR1 and CDR2: SNHLY and FYNNEI. The CDR3 spans 14 residues. With V trimmed by 5 bases and J by 5 bases, 4 bases remained unmatched. CDR3 nucleotide sequence: TGTGCCAGCAGTCGACAGGGGGTTGATCAGCCCCAGCATTTT. Translating it yields CASSRQGVDQPQHF.

This clonotype was seen a handful of times. This chain connects TRBV3-1 to TRBJ1-2; possible D gene TRBD1, 6 bases. The V end lost 1 base, the J end lost 8 bases, and 14 bases lay between the germline ends. The length of the CDR3 is 14 residues. The V gene's germline CDR1 is LGHDT and CDR2 YNNKEL (reference sequence). CDR3 in DNA: TGTGCCAGCAGCCAAGGCGGGGCAGGGGACGGCTACACCTTC. It translates to CASSQGGAGDGYTF.

The sample holds many counts of this clonotype. The rearrangement joins TRBV5-1 to TRBJ1-1, with D unclear. Trimming took 6 bases from V and 3 from J, leaving 9 bases between them. Per the germline V gene, CDR1 is SGHRS and CDR2 is YFSETQ. This CDR3 contains 12 residues. CDR3 in amino acids: CASKRGDTEAFF. The CDR3 coding sequence is TGCGCCAGCAAACGGGGTGACACTGAAGCTTTCTTT. Full variable domain (missing parts from reference TRBV5-1 and TRBJ1-1): KAGVTQTPRYLIKTRGQQVTLSCSPISGHRSVSWYQQTPGQGLQFLFEYFSETQRNKGNFPGRFSGRQFSNSRSEMNVSTLELGDSALYLCASKRGDTEAFFGQGTRLTVV.

This clonotype occurred many times. V and J are TRBV5-1 and TRBJ2-7; D is perhaps TRBD1 or TRBD2 (6 bases each). CDR1 SGHRS and CDR2 YFSETQ come from the germline V gene. Trimming stripped 1 base from V and 2 bases from J, with 10 bases between. This CDR3 is built from 14 residues. CDR3 sequence: CASSLLGGTYEQYF. The CDR3 DNA reads TGCGCCAGCAGCTTGTTGGGGGGCACCTACGAGCAGTACTTC.

This clonotype appeared many times. V gene TRBV7-9 combines with J gene TRBJ2-2, with 8 positions matching TRBD2. The CDR3 runs to 16 residues. Trimming at V came to 4 bases and at J to 0 bases, leaving 4 bases not matched to a gene. CDR1 is SEHNR, CDR2 FQNEAQ, per germline (reference sequence). As DNA, the CDR3 is TGTGCCAGCAGCTCCCAGGGACTAGCGAACACCGGGGAGCTGTTTTTT. This gives the protein CASSSQGLANTGELFF.

In this sample, this clonotype turned up many times. V is TRBV2 and J is TRBJ1-5; unclear D gene. V lost 4 bases, J lost 4 bases, and 8 bases lay in between. The CDR3 sequence is 13 residues long. Germline V gene sequence: CDR1 SNHLY, CDR2 FYNNEI. CDR3 protein: CASSGVGNQPQHF. The CDR3 DNA follows: TGTGCCAGCAGTGGAGTAGGAAATCAGCCCCAGCATTTT.

The rearrangement uses TRBV4-2 and TRBJ2-3; 7 bases match TRBD2. V gave up 0 bases and J gave up 3 bases; unmatched junction bases: 6. This CDR3 spans 16 amino acids. Germline CDR1 and CDR2: LGHNA and YNFKEQ. The CDR3 nucleotides are TGTGCCAGCAGCCAAGAAGGTACGGGGGGTACAGATACGCAGTATTTT. Its translation is CASSQEGTGGTDTQYF.

This clonotype was found once. The junction shows a germline mismatch at one end, possibly a read error. In DNA, the CDR3 is TGTGCCAGCAGTGAGGACAGGGGGCCCCCTACGCGGGAAAAACTGTTTTTT. This sequence encodes CASSEDRGPPTREKLFF. The V gene is TRBV10-3, the J gene TRBJ1-4; 11 nucleotides match TRBD1. CDR1 is ENHRY, CDR2 SYGVKD, per germline. The CDR3 runs 17 residues.

The chain combines TRBV4-3 with TRBJ1-2; possible D gene TRBD1, 5 bases. CDR1 LGHNA and CDR2 YSLEER come from the germline V gene. The CDR3 covers 15 residues. With 3 bases removed from V and 6 bases from J, the gap between germline ends came to 17 bases. The CDR3 sequence: CASSQSTEGYHGYTF. The CDR3, as DNA: TGCGCCAGCAGCCAGAGCACTGAGGGGTACCATGGCTACACCTTC.

The V and J genes are TRBV29-1 and TRBJ1-2; D possibly corresponds to TRBD1 (5 bases). The CDR3 is made up of 15 amino acids. Germline V gene lookup returns CDR1 SQVTM and CDR2 ANQGSEA. V was pared by 6 bases and J by 0 bases, with 17 bases between. This CDR3 reads CSVPGGGLTNYGYTF. Written as DNA, the CDR3 is TGCAGCGTCCCCGGGGGAGGACTGACTAACTATGGCTACACCTTC.

V usage is TRBV20-1 and J usage is TRBJ2-5; either TRBD1 or TRBD2 may fit D (5 bases each). The CDR3 extends over 15 amino acids. Germline V gene lookup returns CDR1 DFQATT and CDR2 SNEGSKA (reference sequence). V lost 6 bases and J 5 bases, leaving 22 bases between the germline ends. The CDR3 DNA sequence: TGCAGTGCCAGTGGCTGGGGCCTGAGGGAGGAGACCCAGTACTTC. Translation gives CSASGWGLREETQYF.

This chain links TRBV2 with TRBJ2-1; tentatively, D is TRBD1 or TRBD2 (5 bases each). Trimming shortened V by 5 bases and J by 7 bases, and 18 bases separated the two germline ends. Germline V gene sequence: CDR1 SNHLY, CDR2 FYNNEI. There are 15 residues in the CDR3. The CDR3 DNA reads TGTGCCAGCAGTTTACGGAGAGGGGTCGGGAATGAGCAGTTCTTC. As protein: CASSLRRGVGNEQFF.